The clone carrying this TCR beta chain was counted many times. The antigen is undetermined. V was shortened by 0 bases and J by 7 bases, with 19 bases between the two germline ends. The CDR3 sequence is 16 residues long. Germline CDR1 DFQATT, CDR2 SNEGSKA (reference sequence). The source material, RNA transcripts, was used to amplify TCR beta CDR3 regions. HTBI primers drove first-round RT-PCR of the TCR CDR3. TCRdb re-called the multiplex PCR reads through MiXCR, storing one row per CDR3 protein. The sample lists about 700,000 distinct CDR3 sequences; 14% were seen once. The data derive from a study of T cells in Graves' hyperthyroidism and ophthalmopathy. Overall study findings and caveats: Blood samples included most of the expanded thyroid clonotypes exceeding 0.001.

Stable disease denoted Graves' hyperthyroidism without ophthalmopathy progression within 18 months. Hyperthyroidism was newly diagnosed in patients aged 18 to 65 (duration under 2 months). Clinical symptoms, serum thyroxine, TRAb, thyroid ultrasound and orbital computed tomography informed diagnoses. Material for sequencing was blood. The chain employs TRBV20-1 and TRBJ1-5; D gene uncertain. This receptor was taken from a young woman with Graves' hyperthyroidism. CDR3 DNA sequence: TGCAGTGCTAGAGAGGGGTACAGTTCCCTAGGACAGCCCCAGCATTTT. The encoded protein is CSAREGYSSLGQPQHF.